The 26 T cell receptor beta chains reported below all come from one sample, sequenced in a study of blood T cell repertoires in COVID-19. The data were produced by immunoSEQ multiplex PCR, yet TCRdb's version contains in-frame clones alone and is incomplete. The top ten clones hold approximately 1% of a sample with 300,000 to 450,000 clones, about 88% of them seen once. Sample: PBMCs or T cells enriched from blood (not recorded which). Receptor source: a woman aged 25 to 39 who had been exposed to COVID-19.

This clone showed up just a few times. The chain recombines TRBV27 with TRBJ2-7, with a possible D match to TRBD2 (6 bases). The CDR3 sequence is 16 residues long. Trimming stripped 2 bases from V and 0 bases from J, with 14 bases between. Germline assignment: CDR1 MNHEY and CDR2 SMNVEV (reference sequence). This CDR3 is CASSLTPAGSSYEQYF. For the CDR3, the DNA is TGTGCCAGCAGTTTAACCCCAGCGGGTTCCTCCTACGAGCAGTACTTC.

The rearrangement joins TRBV5-1 to TRBJ1-1; TRBD1 is a possible D gene (6 bases). The V end lost 7 bases, the J end lost 5 bases, and 15 bases lay between the germline ends. CDR1 and CDR2 from the germline V gene are SGHRS and YFSETQ. The CDR3 has 13 residues. For the CDR3, the DNA is TGCGCCAGCGGGGAAACAGGGTCAACTGAAGCTTTCTTT. This encodes CASGETGSTEAFF.

The chain carries TRBV2 and TRBJ2-1; TRBD2 is a possible D gene (5 bases). V was cut by 4 bases and J by 8 bases, with 15 bases left in between. Germline V gene lookup returns CDR1 SNHLY and CDR2 FYNNEI. This CDR3 region has 14 residues. CDR3 nucleotides: TGTGCCAGCAGTGGGGCCGGGGTGGACCATGAGCAGTTCTTC. Translation gives CASSGAGVDHEQFF.

The chain has TRBV6-6 and TRBJ1-2; TRBD1 agrees at 9 bases. Germline V lookup: CDR1 MNHNY, CDR2 SVGAGI (reference sequence). CDR3 size: 14 residues. The junction had 3 bases not matched to a gene; V was cut back by 2 bases and J by 5 bases. The CDR3 loop reads CASSYRGQGYGYTF. The CDR3 DNA reads as TGTGCCAGCAGTTACCGGGGACAGGGATATGGCTACACCTTC.

A note on this clone: The same CDR3 also results from other DNA sequences found in this sample. The chain employs TRBV28 and TRBJ1-5; the match to TRBD1 covers 11 bases. Per the germline V gene, CDR1 is MDHEN and CDR2 is SYDVKM. The V and J ends lost 2 bases and 5 bases, in that order; junction bases with no gene match: 2. The CDR3 extends over 15 amino acids. CDR3 in amino acids: CASSLGGQGDQPQHF. CDR3 bases: TGTGCCAGCAGTTTAGGGGGACAGGGGGATCAGCCCCAGCATTTT.

The chain combines TRBV28 with TRBJ2-6; D uncertain. The V gene lost 8 bases and the J gene lost 3 bases, with 8 bases spanning the gap. The CDR3 runs to 13 residues. CDR1 is MDHEN and CDR2 is SYDVKM in the germline V gene. CDR3 in amino acids: CASGYGGANVLTF. The CDR3, as DNA: TGTGCCAGCGGTTACGGTGGGGCCAACGTCCTGACTTTC.

The chain is built from TRBV28 and TRBJ2-7; TRBD1 is a possible D gene (6 bases). Germline V gives CDR1 MDHEN, CDR2 SYDVKM. This CDR3 spans 12 amino acids. Trimming removed 10 bases at V and 3 bases at J, with 13 bases between. The CDR3 protein is CATSQGLYEQYF. The CDR3 DNA is TGTGCCACCTCCCAGGGGCTCTACGAGCAGTACTTC. The full variable domain, with the rest looked up from reference TRBV28 and TRBJ2-7, is DVKVTQSSRYLVKRTGEKVFLECVQDMDHENMFWYRQDPGLGLRLIYFSYDVKMKEKGDIPEGYSVSREKKERFSLILESASTNQTSMYLCATSQGLYEQYFGPGTRLTVT.

V usage is TRBV27 and J usage is TRBJ2-3, with TRBD2 as a possible D gene (6 bases). The germline V gene encodes CDR1 MNHEY and CDR2 SMNVEV (reference sequence). CDR3 size: 15 residues. Between the trimmed V and J ends, which lost 3 bases and 5 bases, there was a span of 15 bases. CDR3 in amino acids: CASSFKWRVQDTQYF. CDR3 nucleotides: TGTGCCAGCAGTTTTAAGTGGAGGGTTCAAGATACGCAGTATTTT.

The CDR3, as DNA: TGTGCCAGCAGCGCACGACTAGCGGGAGGCCTTGGCGAGCAGTACTTC. This encodes CASSARLAGGLGEQYF. The chain joins TRBV11-3 to TRBJ2-7; 13 nucleotides agree with TRBD2. The CDR3 is 16 amino acids. J lost 6 bases, V lost 5 bases, and 10 bases had no gene match. Germline values: CDR1 SGHNT, CDR2 YENEEA.

The chain recombines TRBV27 with TRBJ2-5, with 7 bases that match TRBD1. The germline gives CDR1 MNHEY, CDR2 SMNVEV (reference sequence). After removal of 0 bases from V and 5 bases from J, the junction contained 6 bases not matched to a gene. The CDR3 is 15 amino acids. The CDR3 region has the DNA TGTGCCAGCAGTTTATCGGGGACAGCTCAGGAGACCCAGTACTTC. Translated, it gives CASSLSGTAQETQYF.

The genes are TRBV3-1 (or the pseudogene TRBV3-2) and TRBJ1-1; the D gene is possibly TRBD1 (5 bases). The CDR3 extends over 15 amino acids. The V gene's germline CDR1 is LGHDT and CDR2 YNNKEL (reference sequence). Trimming cost V 0 bases and J 3 bases, with 11 bases left between them. CDR3: CASSQDGGSHTEAFF. The CDR3 region has the DNA TGTGCCAGCAGCCAAGATGGGGGGTCCCACACTGAAGCTTTCTTT.

This rearrangement joins TRBV3-1 (or the pseudogene TRBV3-2) to TRBJ1-1; no definite D call. The CDR3 is 15 amino acids. From germline, CDR1 is LGHDT and CDR2 YNNKEL (reference sequence). With 4 bases removed from V and 1 base from J, the gap between germline ends came to 13 bases. The CDR3 sequence is CASSPLKGGNTEAFF. The DNA for the CDR3 is TGTGCCAGCAGCCCTCTCAAGGGAGGGAACACTGAAGCTTTCTTT.

In this sample, this clone turned up many times. The CDR3 is CASSPKTGKWTQYF. In DNA form, the CDR3 reads TGTGCCAGCAGCCCCAAGACCGGGAAATGGACCCAGTACTTC. This chain connects TRBV13 to TRBJ2-5, with D possibly matching TRBD2 (5 bases). In germline, CDR1 is PRHDT, CDR2 FYEKMQ (reference sequence). This CDR3 contains 14 residues. Trimming shortened V by 5 bases and J by 7 bases, and 17 bases separated the two germline ends. Combining the CDR3 with reference TRBV13 and TRBJ2-5 gives the whole variable domain AAGVIQSPRHLIKEKRETATLKCYPIPRHDTVYWYQQGPGQDPQFLISFYEKMQSDKGSIPDRFSAQQFSDYHSELNMSSLELGDSALYFCASSPKTGKWTQYFGPGTRLLVL.

J is TRBJ1-5 and V is TRBV14; TRBD1 is a possible D gene (6 bases). This CDR3 has 13 amino acids. V was shortened by 3 bases and J by 6 bases, with 9 bases between the two germline ends. CDR1 is SGHDN and CDR2 is FVKESK in the germline V gene. CDR3 nucleotides: TGTGCCAGCAGCCAGGGGGCGGCTCAGCCCCAGCATTTT. It specifies CASSQGAAQPQHF.

J is TRBJ1-5 and V is TRBV12-3 or TRBV12-4; weak D call: TRBD1 (6 bases). There are 13 residues in the CDR3. Trimming took 5 bases from V and 4 from J, leaving 9 bases between them. The CDR3 here is CASSATGNQPQHF. Written as DNA, the CDR3 is TGTGCCAGCAGTGCTACAGGGAATCAGCCCCAGCATTTT.

This chain links TRBV7-9 with TRBJ2-7; 9 bases align to TRBD1. V shed 5 bases and J 3 bases; nucleotides not matched to a gene: 8. This CDR3 contains 15 residues. CDR1 and CDR2 (germline): SEHNR, FQNEAQ (reference sequence). CDR3 sequence reads: CASSARGQGRYEQYF. CDR3 DNA: TGTGCCAGCAGCGCAAGGGGACAGGGACGCTACGAGCAGTACTTC.

This chain uses TRBV30 with TRBJ1-4, with D possibly being TRBD1 (6 bases). V lost 0 bases, J lost 5 bases, and 10 bases lay in between. Germline lookup yields CDR1 GTSNPN and CDR2 SVGIG (reference sequence). The CDR3 has 14 residues. This chain's CDR3 is CAWSVQGSNEKLFF. CDR3 DNA: TGTGCCTGGAGTGTACAGGGTTCCAATGAAAAACTGTTTTTT.

This chain uses TRBV7-2 with TRBJ1-2; TRBD1 matches 7 bases. V lost 7 bases, J lost 8 bases, and 10 bases stayed unmatched. Germline loops: CDR1 SGHTA, CDR2 FQGNSA. This CDR3 has 13 residues. The CDR3 bases are TGTGCCAGCAACCAAGACAGGGTGGGGGGCTACACCTTC. This sequence encodes CASNQDRVGGYTF.

The chain uses TRBV30 and TRBJ2-1; 12 nucleotides line up with TRBD2. The CDR3 runs to 15 residues. J gave up 12 bases and V 0 bases, and 9 bases lay outside the gene matches. From germline, CDR1 is GTSNPN and CDR2 SVGIG (reference sequence). The CDR3 here is CAWSVQTSGRKGQFF. The CDR3 DNA reads as TGTGCCTGGAGTGTACAAACTAGCGGGAGGAAAGGGCAGTTCTTC.

This chain links TRBV10-3 with TRBJ2-7; possible D gene TRBD2, 6 bases. CDR3 length equals 15 residues. The V end lost 4 bases, the J end lost 2 bases, and 15 bases lay between the germline ends. CDR1 and CDR2 from the germline V gene are ENHRY and SYGVKD. In nucleotides, the CDR3 is TGTGCCATCAGTGCCCGGGACTCCCACCCCTACGAGCAGTACTTC. It is translated as CAISARDSHPYEQYF.

The rearrangement uses TRBV7-9 and TRBJ1-4; the match to TRBD1 covers 7 bases. The J segment lost 6 bases and the V segment lost 3 bases, leaving 7 bases of the junction unmatched. There are 15 residues in the CDR3. The V gene's germline CDR1 is SEHNR and CDR2 FQNEAQ (reference sequence). CDR3 nucleotide sequence: TGTGCCAGCAGCTTTAGAACAGGGGCGGATGAAAAACTGTTTTTT. This encodes CASSFRTGADEKLFF.

The V call is TRBV2, the J call TRBJ1-1; D might be TRBD1 (6 bases). Trimming took 3 bases from V and 2 from J, leaving 13 bases between them. Germline CDR1 SNHLY, CDR2 FYNNEI. This CDR3 is 15 amino acids long. The CDR3 DNA reads TGTGCCAGCAGTGAGGGGGCAGGGTCAAACACTGAAGCTTTCTTT. This translates into CASSEGAGSNTEAFF.

This chain joins TRBV30 and TRBJ1-2, with 9 bases matching TRBD1. From germline, CDR1 is GTSNPN and CDR2 SVGIG (reference sequence). J lost 8 bases, V lost 1 base, and 5 bases had no gene match. The CDR3 is 13 residues long. CDR3 nucleotide sequence: TGTGCCTGGAGTGGGACAGGGGTATGGGGCTACACCTTC. Translated: CAWSGTGVWGYTF.

V is TRBV9 and J is TRBJ1-6; TRBD1 agrees at 9 bases. The CDR3 contains 17 residues. Germline CDR1 is SGDLS and CDR2 is YYNGEE. J lost 0 bases, V lost 3 bases, and 4 bases had no gene match. The CDR3, as DNA: TGTGCCAGCAGCGGAGACAGGGGGGACTCCTATAATTCACCCCTCCACTTT. This sequence encodes CASSGDRGDSYNSPLHF.

The gene calls are TRBV2 and TRBJ2-3; a possible D gene is TRBD1 (6 bases). Looked up from germline, CDR1 is SNHLY and CDR2 is FYNNEI. CDR3 length: 17 residues. With 6 bases removed from V and 5 bases from J, the gap between germline ends came to 24 bases. CDR3 sequence: CASSHEGQSIKRDTQYF. The CDR3 DNA reads as TGTGCCAGCAGCCACGAGGGACAATCAATAAAACGAGATACGCAGTATTTT.

This clone was counted once. The chain joins TRBV7-9 to TRBJ1-3; maybe TRBD1 (6 bases). The germline gives CDR1 SEHNR, CDR2 FQNEAQ (reference sequence). V lost 1 base to trimming and J lost 0 bases, with 10 bases between them. The CDR3 is 16 amino acids. The DNA of the CDR3 is TGTGCCAGCAGCTTAGTTGGGGACATCTCTGGAAACACCATATATTTT. It yields the protein CASSLVGDISGNTIYF. The full variable domain, with the rest looked up from reference TRBV7-9 and TRBJ1-3, is DTGVSQNPRHKITKRGQNVTFRCDPISEHNRLYWYRQTLGQGPEFLTYFQNEAQLEKSRLLSDRFSAERPKGSFSTLEIQRTEQGDSAMYLCASSLVGDISGNTIYFGEGSWLTVV.